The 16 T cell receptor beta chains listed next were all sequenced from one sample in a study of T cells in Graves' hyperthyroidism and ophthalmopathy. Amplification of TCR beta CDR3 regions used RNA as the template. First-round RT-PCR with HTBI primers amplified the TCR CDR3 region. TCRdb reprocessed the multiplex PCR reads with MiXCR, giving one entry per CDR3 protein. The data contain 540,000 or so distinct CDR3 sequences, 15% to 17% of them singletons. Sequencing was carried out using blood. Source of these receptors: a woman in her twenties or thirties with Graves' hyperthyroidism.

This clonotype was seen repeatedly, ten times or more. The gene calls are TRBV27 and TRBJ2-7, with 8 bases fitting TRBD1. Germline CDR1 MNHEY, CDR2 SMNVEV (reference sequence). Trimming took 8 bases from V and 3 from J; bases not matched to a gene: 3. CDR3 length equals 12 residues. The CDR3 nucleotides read TGTGCCAGCGGGACAGGATACTACGAGCAGTACTTC. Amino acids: CASGTGYYEQYF.

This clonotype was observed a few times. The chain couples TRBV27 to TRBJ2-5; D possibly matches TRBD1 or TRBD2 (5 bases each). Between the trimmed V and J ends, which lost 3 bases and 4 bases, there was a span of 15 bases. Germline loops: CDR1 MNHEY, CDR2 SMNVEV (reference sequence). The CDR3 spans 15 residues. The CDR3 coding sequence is TGTGCCAGCAGTTTTCATGGGCAGGGACGAGAGACCCAGTACTTC. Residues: CASSFHGQGRETQYF.

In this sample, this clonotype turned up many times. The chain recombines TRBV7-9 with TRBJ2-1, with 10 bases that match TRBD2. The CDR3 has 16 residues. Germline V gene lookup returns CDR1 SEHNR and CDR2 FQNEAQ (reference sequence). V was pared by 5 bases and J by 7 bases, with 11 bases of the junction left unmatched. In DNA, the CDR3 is TGTGCCAGCAGCATACCAGCGGGAGGGCCGATAAATGAGCAGTTCTTC. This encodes CASSIPAGGPINEQFF. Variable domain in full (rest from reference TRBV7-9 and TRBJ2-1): DTGVSQNPRHKITKRGQNVTFRCDPISEHNRLYWYRQTLGQGPEFLTYFQNEAQLEKSRLLSDRFSAERPKGSFSTLEIQRTEQGDSAMYLCASSIPAGGPINEQFFGPGTRLTVL.

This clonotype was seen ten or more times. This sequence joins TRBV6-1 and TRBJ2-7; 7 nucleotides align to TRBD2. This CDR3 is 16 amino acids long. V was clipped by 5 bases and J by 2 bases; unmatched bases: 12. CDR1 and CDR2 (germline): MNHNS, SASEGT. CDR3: CASSRSSGNGAYEQYF. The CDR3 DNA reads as TGTGCCAGCAGTCGGTCCAGCGGGAACGGGGCCTACGAGCAGTACTTC.

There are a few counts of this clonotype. The CDR3 coding sequence is TGTGCCAGCAGCGGGGCTCTGGTGGACACTGAAGCTTTCTTT. Its protein is CASSGALVDTEAFF. This chain connects TRBV6-1 to TRBJ1-1; D is perhaps TRBD1 (5 bases). From germline, CDR1 is MNHNS and CDR2 SASEGT. V dropped 6 bases and J dropped 3 bases, with 14 bases sitting between them. The CDR3 is made up of 14 amino acids.

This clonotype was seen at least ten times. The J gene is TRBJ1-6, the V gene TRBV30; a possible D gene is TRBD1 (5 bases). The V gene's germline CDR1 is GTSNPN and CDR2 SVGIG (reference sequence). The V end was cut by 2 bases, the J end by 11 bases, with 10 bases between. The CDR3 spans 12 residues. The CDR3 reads CAWSPSGAPLHF. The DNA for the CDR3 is TGTGCCTGGAGTCCCTCGGGGGCACCCCTCCACTTT. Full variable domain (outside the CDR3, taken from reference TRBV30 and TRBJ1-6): SQTIHQWPATLVQPVGSPLSLECTVEGTSNPNLYWYRQAAGRGLQLLFYSVGIGQISSEVPQNLSASRPQDRQFILSSKKLLLSDSGFYLCAWSPSGAPLHFGNGTRLTVT.

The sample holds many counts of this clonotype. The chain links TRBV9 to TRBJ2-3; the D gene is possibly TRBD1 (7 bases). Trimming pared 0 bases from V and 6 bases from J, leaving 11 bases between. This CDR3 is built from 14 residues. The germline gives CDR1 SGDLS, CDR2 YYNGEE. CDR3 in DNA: TGTGCCAGCAGCGTAGGCGGGACAGTCGATACGCAGTATTTT. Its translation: CASSVGGTVDTQYF.

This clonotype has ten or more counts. This CDR3 reads CASSLLRNQPQHF. The CDR3 region has the DNA TGTGCCAGCAGTTTATTGCGAAATCAGCCCCAGCATTTT. The J gene is TRBJ1-5, the V gene TRBV12-3 or TRBV12-4; D uncertain. Between the trimmed V and J ends, which lost 2 bases and 4 bases, there was a span of 6 bases. This CDR3 region has 13 residues.

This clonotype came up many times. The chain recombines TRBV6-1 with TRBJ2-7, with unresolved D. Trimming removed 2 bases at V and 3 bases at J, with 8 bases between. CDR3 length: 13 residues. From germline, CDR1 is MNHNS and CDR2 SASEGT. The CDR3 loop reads CASSEMYSYEQYF. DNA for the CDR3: TGTGCCAGCAGTGAAATGTACAGCTACGAGCAGTACTTC.

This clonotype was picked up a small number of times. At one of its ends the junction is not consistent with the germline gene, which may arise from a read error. CDR3 bases: TGTGCCAACAGTTCCCGTCGAGAGCGGCAGTACTTC. This sequence encodes CANSSRRERQYF. The chain is built from TRBV27 and TRBJ2-7; D is undetermined. Germline CDR1 reads MNHEY; CDR2 reads SMNVEV (reference sequence). This CDR3 contains 12 residues.

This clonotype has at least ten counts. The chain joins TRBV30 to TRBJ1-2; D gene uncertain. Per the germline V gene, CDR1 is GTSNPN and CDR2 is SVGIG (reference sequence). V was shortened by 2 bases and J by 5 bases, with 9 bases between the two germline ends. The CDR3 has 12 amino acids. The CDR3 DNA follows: TGTGCCTGGAGTTCCTCAGGTTATGGCTACACCTTC. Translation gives CAWSSSGYGYTF.

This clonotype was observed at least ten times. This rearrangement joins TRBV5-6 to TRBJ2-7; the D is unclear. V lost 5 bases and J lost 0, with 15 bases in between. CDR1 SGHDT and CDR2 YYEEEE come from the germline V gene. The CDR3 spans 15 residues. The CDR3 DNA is TGTGCCAGCAGTTATTACAAGGAAGCCTCCTACGAGCAGTACTTC. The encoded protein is CASSYYKEASYEQYF. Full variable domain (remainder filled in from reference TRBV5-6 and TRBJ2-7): DAGVTQSPTHLIKTRGQQVTLRCSPKSGHDTVSWYQQALGQGPQFIFQYYEEEERQRGNFPDRFSGHQFPNYSSELNVNALLLGDSALYLCASSYYKEASYEQYFGPGTRLTVT.

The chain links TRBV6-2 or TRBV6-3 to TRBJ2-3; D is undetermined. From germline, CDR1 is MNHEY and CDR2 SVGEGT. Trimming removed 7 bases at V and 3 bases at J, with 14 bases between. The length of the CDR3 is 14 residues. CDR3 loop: CASTPAKRTDTQYF. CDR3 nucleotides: TGTGCCAGCACCCCGGCAAAGCGTACAGATACGCAGTATTTT.

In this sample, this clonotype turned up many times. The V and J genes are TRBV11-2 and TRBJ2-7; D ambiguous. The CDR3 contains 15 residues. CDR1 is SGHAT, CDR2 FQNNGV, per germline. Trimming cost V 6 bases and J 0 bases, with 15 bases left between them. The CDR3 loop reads CASRSPWPSSYEQYF. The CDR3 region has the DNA TGTGCCAGCAGATCCCCCTGGCCCAGCTCCTACGAGCAGTACTTC.

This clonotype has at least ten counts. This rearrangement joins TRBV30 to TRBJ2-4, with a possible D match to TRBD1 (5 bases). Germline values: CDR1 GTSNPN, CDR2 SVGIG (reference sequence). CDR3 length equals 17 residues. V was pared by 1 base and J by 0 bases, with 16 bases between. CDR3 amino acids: CAWSGQGSILAKNIQYF. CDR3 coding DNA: TGTGCCTGGAGTGGGCAGGGATCAATACTAGCCAAAAACATTCAGTACTTC.

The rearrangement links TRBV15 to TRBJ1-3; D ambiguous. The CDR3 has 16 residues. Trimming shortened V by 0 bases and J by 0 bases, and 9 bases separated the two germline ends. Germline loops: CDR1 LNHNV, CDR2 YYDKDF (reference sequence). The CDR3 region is CATSRELAASGNTIYF. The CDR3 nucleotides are TGTGCCACCAGCAGAGAGTTGGCAGCCTCTGGAAACACCATATATTTT. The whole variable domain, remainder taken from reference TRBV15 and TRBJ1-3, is DAMVIQNPRYQVTQFGKPVTLSCSQTLNHNVMYWYQQKSSQAPKLLFHYYDKDFNNEADTPDNFQSRRPNTSFCFLDIRSPGLGDTAMYLCATSRELAASGNTIYFGEGSWLTVV.